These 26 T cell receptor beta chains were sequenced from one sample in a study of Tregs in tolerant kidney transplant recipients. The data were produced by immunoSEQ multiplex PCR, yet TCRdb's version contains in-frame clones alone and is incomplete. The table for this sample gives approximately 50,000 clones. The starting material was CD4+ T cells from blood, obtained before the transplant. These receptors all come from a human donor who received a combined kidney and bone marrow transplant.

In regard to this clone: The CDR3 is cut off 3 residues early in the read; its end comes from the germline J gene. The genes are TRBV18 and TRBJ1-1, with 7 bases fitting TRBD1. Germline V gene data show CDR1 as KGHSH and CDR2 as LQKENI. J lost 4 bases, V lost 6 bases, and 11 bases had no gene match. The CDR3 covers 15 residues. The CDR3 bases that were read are TGTGCCAGCTCCCCAGGGGGGGGCTTGCTCACTGAA. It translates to CASSPGGGLLTE. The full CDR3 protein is CASSPGGGLLTEAFF.

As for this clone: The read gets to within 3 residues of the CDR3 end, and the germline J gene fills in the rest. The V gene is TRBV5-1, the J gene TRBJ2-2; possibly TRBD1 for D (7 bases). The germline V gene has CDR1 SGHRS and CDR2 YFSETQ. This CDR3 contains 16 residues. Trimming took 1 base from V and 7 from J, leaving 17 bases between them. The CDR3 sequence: CASSLYPLQGGGELFF. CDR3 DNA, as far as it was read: TGCGCCAGCAGCTTGTATCCGCTCCAGGGGGGCGGGGAG.

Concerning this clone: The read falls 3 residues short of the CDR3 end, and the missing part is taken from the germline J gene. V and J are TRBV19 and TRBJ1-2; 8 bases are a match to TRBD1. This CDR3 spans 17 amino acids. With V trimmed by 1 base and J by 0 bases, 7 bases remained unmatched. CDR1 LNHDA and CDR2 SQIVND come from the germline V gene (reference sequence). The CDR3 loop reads CASSIGAGGTTNYGYTF. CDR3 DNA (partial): TGTGCCAGTAGTATAGGGGCAGGGGGCACGACTAACTATGGC.

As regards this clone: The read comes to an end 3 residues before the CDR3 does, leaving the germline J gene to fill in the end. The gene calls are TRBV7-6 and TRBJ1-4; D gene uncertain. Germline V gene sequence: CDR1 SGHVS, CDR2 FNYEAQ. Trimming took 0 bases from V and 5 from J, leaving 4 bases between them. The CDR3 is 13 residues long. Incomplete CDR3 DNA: TGTGCCAGCAGCTTAGCACTGAATGAAAAA. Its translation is CASSLALNEK. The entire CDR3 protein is CASSLALNEKLFF.

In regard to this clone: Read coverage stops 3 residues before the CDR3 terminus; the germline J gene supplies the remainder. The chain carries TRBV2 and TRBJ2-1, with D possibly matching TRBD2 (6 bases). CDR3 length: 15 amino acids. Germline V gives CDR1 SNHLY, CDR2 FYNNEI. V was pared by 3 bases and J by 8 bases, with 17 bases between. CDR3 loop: CASSDTRGGVDEQFF. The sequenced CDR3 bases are TGTGCCAGCAGTGATACGCGTGGAGGGGTGGATGAG.

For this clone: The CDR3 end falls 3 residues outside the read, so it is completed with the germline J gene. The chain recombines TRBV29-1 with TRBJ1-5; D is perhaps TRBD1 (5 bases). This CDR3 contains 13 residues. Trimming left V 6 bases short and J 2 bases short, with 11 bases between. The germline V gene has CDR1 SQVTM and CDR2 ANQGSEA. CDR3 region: CSVQGDGNQPQHF. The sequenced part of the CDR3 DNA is TGCAGCGTCCAGGGTGATGGCAATCAGCCC.

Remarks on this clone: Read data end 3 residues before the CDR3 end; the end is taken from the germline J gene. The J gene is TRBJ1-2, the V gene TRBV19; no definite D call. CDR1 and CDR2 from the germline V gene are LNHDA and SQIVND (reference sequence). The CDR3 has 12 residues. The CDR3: CASSRGPGGYTF. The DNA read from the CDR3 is TGTGCCAGTAGTAGAGGTCCCGGGGGC.

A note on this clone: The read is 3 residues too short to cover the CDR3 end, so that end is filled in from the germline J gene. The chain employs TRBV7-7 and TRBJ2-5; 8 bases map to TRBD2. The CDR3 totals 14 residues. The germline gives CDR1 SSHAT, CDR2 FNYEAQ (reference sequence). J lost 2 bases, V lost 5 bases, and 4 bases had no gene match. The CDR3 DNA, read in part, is TGTGCCAGCAGCCGGACTAGCACACAAGAGACC. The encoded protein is CASSRTSTQET. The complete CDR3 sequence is CASSRTSTQETQYF.

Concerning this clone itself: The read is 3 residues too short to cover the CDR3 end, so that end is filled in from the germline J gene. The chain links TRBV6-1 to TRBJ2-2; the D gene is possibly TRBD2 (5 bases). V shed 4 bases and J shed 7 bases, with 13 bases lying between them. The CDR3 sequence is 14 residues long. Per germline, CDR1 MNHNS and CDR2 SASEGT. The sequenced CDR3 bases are TGTGCCAGCAGTGCCCCGGGCCGGGGCGGGGAG. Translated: CASSAPGRGGE. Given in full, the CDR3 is CASSAPGRGGELFF.

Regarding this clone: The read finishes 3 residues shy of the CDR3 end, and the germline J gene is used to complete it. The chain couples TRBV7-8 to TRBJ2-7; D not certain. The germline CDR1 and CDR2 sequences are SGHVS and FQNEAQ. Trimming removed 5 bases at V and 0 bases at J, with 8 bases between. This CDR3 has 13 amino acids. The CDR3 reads CASSRLASYEQYF. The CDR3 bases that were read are TGTGCCAGCAGCCGATTAGCCTCCTACGAG.

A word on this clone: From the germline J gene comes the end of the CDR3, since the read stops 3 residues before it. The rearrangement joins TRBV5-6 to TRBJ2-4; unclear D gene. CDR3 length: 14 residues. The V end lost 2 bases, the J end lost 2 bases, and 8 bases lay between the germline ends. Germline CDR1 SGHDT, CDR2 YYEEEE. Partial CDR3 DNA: TGTGCCAGCAGCTTCCAGAGTTCCAAAAACATT. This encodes CASSFQSSKNI. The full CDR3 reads CASSFQSSKNIQYF.

This chain's CDR3 is CASSSGGLGEKLFF. CDR3 DNA (partial): TGTGCCAGCAGCTCGGGGGGGCTTGGGGAAAAA. The chain has TRBV5-4 and TRBJ1-4, with D maybe TRBD1 (6 bases). The read ends 3 residues early relative to the CDR3; the germline J gene fills the gap. Germline V gene lookup returns CDR1 SGHNT and CDR2 YYREEE (reference sequence). This CDR3 is built from 14 residues. V was shortened by 3 bases and J by 8 bases, with 14 bases between the two germline ends.

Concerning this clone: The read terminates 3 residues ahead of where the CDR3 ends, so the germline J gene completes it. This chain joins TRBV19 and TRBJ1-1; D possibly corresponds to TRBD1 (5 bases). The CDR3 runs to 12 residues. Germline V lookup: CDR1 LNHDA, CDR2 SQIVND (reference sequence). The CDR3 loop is CASSIVHREAFF. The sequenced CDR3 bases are TGTGCCAGTAGTATAGTCCACAGGGAA.

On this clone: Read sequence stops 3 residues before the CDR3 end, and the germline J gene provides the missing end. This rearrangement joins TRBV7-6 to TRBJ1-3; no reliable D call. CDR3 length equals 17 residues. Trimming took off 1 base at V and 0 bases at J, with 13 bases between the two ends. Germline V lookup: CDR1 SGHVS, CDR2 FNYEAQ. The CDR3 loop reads CASSLGHRPSSGNTIYF. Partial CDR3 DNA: TGTGCCAGCAGCTTAGGACACCGCCCTTCCTCTGGAAACACC.

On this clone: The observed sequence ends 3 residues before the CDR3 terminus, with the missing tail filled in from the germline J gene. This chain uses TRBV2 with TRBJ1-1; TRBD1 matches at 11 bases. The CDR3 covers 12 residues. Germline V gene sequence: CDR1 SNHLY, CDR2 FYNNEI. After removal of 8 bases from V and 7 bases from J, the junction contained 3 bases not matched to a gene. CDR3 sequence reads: CASGQGAGEAFF. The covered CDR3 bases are TGTGCCAGCGGACAGGGGGCAGGTGAA.

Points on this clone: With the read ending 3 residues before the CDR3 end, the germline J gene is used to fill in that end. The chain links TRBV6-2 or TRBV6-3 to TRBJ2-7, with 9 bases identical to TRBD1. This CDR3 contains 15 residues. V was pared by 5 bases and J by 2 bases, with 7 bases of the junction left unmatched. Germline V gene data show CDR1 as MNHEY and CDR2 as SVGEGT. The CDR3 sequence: CASSLTGTGTYEQYF. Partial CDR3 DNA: TGTGCCAGCAGTCTTACCGGGACAGGGACCTACGAG.

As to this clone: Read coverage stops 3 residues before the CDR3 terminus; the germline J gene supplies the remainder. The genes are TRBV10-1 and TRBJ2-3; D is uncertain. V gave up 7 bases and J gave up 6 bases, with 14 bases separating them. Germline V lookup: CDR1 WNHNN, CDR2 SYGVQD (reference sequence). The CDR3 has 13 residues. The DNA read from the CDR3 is TGCGCCAGCAAATCTCAGGAATGGGATACG. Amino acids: CASKSQEWDT. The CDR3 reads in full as CASKSQEWDTQYF.

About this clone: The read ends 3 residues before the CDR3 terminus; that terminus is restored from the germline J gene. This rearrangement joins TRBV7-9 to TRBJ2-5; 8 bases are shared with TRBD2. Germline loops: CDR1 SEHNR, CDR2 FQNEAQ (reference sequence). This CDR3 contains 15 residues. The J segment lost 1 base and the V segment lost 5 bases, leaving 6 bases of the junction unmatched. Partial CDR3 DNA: TGTGCCAGCAGCCCCCGACTAGCGTTCCAAGAGACC. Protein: CASSPRLAFQET. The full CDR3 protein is CASSPRLAFQETQYF. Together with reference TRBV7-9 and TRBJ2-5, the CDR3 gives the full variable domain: DTGVSQNPRHKITKRGQNVTFRCDPISEHNRLYWYRQTLGQGPEFLTYFQNEAQLEKSRLLSDRFSAERPKGSFSTLEIQRTEQGDSAMYLCASSPRLAFQETQYFGPGTRLLVL.

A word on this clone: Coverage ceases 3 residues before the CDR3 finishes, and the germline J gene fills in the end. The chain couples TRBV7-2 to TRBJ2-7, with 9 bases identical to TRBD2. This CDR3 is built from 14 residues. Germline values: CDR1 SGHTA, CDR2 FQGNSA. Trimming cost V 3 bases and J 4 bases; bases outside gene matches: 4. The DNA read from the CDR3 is TGTGCCAGCAGCTTTGGCGGGGGGGCGTACGAG. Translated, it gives CASSFGGGAYE. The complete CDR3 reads CASSFGGGAYEQYF.

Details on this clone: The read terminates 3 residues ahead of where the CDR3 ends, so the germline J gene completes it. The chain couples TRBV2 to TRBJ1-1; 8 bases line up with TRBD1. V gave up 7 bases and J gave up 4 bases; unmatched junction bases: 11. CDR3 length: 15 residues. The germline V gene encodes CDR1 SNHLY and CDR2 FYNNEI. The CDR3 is CASIRSNTGGTEAFF. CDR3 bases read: TGTGCCAGCATCCGATCCAATACAGGGGGCACTGAA.

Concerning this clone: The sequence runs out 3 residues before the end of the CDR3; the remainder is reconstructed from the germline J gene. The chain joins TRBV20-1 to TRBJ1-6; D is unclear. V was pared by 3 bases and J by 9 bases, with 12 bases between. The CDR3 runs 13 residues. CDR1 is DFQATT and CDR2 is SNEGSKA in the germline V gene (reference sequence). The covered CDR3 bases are TGCAGTGCTAGTCCCCCACCGGGTTCACCC. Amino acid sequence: CSASPPPGSP. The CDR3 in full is CSASPPPGSPLHF.

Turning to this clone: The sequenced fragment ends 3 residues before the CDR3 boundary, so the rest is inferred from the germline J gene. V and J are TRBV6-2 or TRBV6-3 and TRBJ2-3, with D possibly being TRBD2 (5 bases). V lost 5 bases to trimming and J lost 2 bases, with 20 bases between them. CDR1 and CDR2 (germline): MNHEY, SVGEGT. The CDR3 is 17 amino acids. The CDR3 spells CASSPSRLAPSTDTQYF. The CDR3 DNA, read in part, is TGTGCCAGCAGTCCCAGTCGGCTAGCCCCTTCCACAGATACG.

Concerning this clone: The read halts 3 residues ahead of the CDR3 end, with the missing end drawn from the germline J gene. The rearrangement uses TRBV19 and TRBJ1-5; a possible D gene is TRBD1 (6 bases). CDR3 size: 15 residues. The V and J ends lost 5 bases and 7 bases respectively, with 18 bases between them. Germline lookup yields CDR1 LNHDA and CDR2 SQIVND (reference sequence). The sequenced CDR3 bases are TGTGCCAGTAGTCCTACTCAGGGGCAGGGGCAGCCC. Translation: CASSPTQGQGQP. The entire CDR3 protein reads CASSPTQGQGQPQHF.

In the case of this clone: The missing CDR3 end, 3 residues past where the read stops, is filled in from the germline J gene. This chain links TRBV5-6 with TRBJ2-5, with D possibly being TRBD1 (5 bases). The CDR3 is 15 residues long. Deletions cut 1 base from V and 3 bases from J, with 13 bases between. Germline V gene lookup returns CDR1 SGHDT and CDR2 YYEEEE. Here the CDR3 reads CASSLSKEGEETQYF. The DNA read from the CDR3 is TGTGCCAGCAGCTTGTCAAAAGAAGGGGAAGAGACC.

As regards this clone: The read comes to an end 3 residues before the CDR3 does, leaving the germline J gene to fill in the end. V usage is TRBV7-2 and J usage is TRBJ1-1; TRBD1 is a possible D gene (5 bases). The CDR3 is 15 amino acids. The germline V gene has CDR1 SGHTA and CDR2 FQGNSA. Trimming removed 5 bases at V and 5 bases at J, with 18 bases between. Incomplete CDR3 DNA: TGTGCCAGCAGCCTCAGACTGAGTGGGGGGACTGAA. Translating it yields CASSLRLSGGTE. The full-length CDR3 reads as CASSLRLSGGTEAFF. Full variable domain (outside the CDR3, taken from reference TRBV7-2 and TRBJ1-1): GAGVSQSPSNKVTEKGKDVELRCDPISGHTALYWYRQSLGQGLEFLIYFQGNSAPDKSGLPSDRFSAERTGGSVSTLTIQRTQQEDSAVYLCASSLRLSGGTEAFFGQGTRLTVV.

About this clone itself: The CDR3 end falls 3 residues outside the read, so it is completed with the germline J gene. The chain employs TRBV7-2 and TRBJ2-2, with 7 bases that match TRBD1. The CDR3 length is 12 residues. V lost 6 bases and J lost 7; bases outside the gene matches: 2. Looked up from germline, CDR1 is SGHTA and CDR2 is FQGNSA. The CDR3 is CASRSGGGELFF. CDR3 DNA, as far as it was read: TGTGCCAGCAGGTCAGGGGGCGGGGAG.